A single TCR beta chain is shown here with its context. The antigen remains unidentified. The sample is drawn from a study of vaccination effects on CD4 cells after COVID-19. Study details: Post-vaccine sampling occurred a median 72 days after the second dose. Study-wide findings and caveats: Late post-vaccination samples showed marked contraction of infection- and vaccine-induced clones. Healthy vaccinees' vaccine-induced clones included only 1 of 255 that recognized common cold coronaviruses.

TCRdb keeps only in-frame clones here, not all; method: immunoSEQ multiplex PCR. The sample lists tens of thousands of clones, under 85% occurring once. With the ViraFEST assay, the study expanded antigen-specific CD4+ T cells using viral peptide pools, then sequenced them. The culture ran for roughly 10 days before CD4+ T cells were isolated. The vaccine given was either BNT162b2 or mRNA-1273, in two doses. Fresh IL-2-containing medium replaced half the medium on days 3 and 7. This clonotype was sampled from a human donor who received a COVID-19 vaccine. The source was CD4+ T cells from PBMCs cultured with HCoV-OC43 spike peptides, collected after COVID-19 vaccination. Subset: HCoV-OC43 spike overlapping peptide pool stimulation.

CDR3 nucleotide sequence: TGTGCCAGCAGCGTAAAGCCTGCCACAGATACGCAGTATTTT. Translation gives CASSVKPATDTQYF. This chain joins TRBV9 and TRBJ2-3; D is uncertain. Trimming took off 1 base at V and 2 bases at J, with 8 bases between the two ends. The length of the CDR3 is 14 residues. Looked up from germline, CDR1 is SGDLS and CDR2 is YYNGEE.